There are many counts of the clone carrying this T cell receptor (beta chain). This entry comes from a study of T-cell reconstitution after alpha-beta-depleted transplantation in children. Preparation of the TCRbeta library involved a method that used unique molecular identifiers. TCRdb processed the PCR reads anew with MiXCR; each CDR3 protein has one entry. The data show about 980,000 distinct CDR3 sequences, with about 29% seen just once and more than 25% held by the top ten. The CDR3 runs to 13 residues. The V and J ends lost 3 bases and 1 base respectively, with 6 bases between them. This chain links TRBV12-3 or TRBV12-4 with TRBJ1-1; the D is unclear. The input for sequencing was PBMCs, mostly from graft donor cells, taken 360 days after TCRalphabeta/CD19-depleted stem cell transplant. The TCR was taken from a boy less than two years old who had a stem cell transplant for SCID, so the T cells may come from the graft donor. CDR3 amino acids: CASSFSRNTEAFF. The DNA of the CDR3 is TGTGCCAGCAGTTTCTCAAGGAACACTGAAGCTTTCTTT.